What follows describes a single T cell receptor beta chain. Its antigen is currently unknown. The data originate from a study of Graves' ophthalmopathy and Graves' hyperthyroidism. Study-level information: Untreated patients at initial diagnosis provided peripheral blood. Whole-study findings and limits: In predicting ophthalmopathy progression, the model reached about 69% sensitivity and 72% to 85% specificity.

Trimming removed 2 bases at V and 7 bases at J, with 17 bases between. This CDR3 contains 15 residues. Germline assignment: CDR1 SEHNR and CDR2 FQNEAQ (reference sequence). Researchers took RNA transcripts and amplified TCR beta CDR3 regions from them. HTBI primers were used in a first-round RT-PCR, which preceded a second-round multiplex PCR. TCRdb reprocessed the multiplex PCR reads with MiXCR, giving one entry per CDR3 protein. The sample holds about 740,000 distinct CDR3 sequences, 40% seen once. Clinicians diagnosed using symptoms, serum thyroxine, TRAb, thyroid ultrasound and orbital computed tomography. As the starting material, over 9.5 ml of fresh peripheral blood yielded the PBMCs.

This chain uses TRBV7-9 with TRBJ1-2; D gene ambiguous. This sequence was found in an adult man with Graves' ophthalmopathy. Sequenced input: peripheral blood. CDR3 nucleotides: TGTGCCAGCAGCTTAATAGCCGGGGAGAGGGCTGGCTACACCTTC. It specifies CASSLIAGERAGYTF.